The sequence of this TCR beta chain was determined in a study of T-cell memory formation after mild COVID-19. MiXCR was run by TCRdb on the 5' RACE reads, yielding one entry per CDR3 protein. Seen here are 90,000 to 120,000 distinct CDR3 sequences, approximately 15% observed once, and the top ten hold around two fifths. Findings of the study overall: Clones contracting over day 15 to 85 were CD4/CD8 balanced, with later expanders leaning CD4+. CM and EM subsets held most contracting CD4+ clones; EMRA held CD8+ ones. Pre-infection memory carried some responding clones, suggesting that cross-reactive memory joined.

This clonotype has at least ten counts. As yet, its antigen is unknown. The V gene's germline CDR1 is DFQATT and CDR2 SNEGSKA (reference sequence). This CDR3 spans 17 amino acids. Trimming at V came to 6 bases and at J to 0 bases, leaving 7 bases not matched to a gene. The chain couples TRBV20-1 to TRBJ2-1; 14 nucleotides agree with TRBD2. The material sequenced was PBMCs or a T cell subset sorted from them (not recorded which). This sequence originates from a man between 18 and 35 years old who had mild COVID-19 (a few samples of this study predate the infection). Cell type and time point are not known. The CDR3 nucleotides are TGCAGTGCCAGGGGACTAGCGGGGGAAAGCTCCTACAATGAGCAGTTCTTC. Its protein product is CSARGLAGESSYNEQFF.